The T cell receptor (beta chain) described here comes from a study of radiotherapy plus CTLA-4 blockade in lung cancer. Concerning this clone itself: Its antigen remains unidentified.

The CDR3 is 14 residues long. J lost 0 bases, V lost 5 bases, and 4 bases had no gene match. CDR1 is SGHNT and CDR2 is YYREEE in the germline V gene (reference sequence). Measured with immunoSEQ multiplex PCR; TCRdb has only the in-frame clones, and not every one. The sample consists of some 78,000 clones, around 88% of them appearing once. Study-wide findings and caveats: Early blood T cell clone changes and increased post-radiation serum interferon-beta were reportedly the strongest response predictors. TCR clones from tumors expanded in blood after radiotherapy plus ipilimumab.

Chemo-refractory metastatic non-small-cell lung cancer patients received focal radiation with ipilimumab CTLA-4 blockade. Sequences were derived from peripheral blood, sampled from a patient treated with radiotherapy plus ipilimumab. The gene calls are TRBV5-4 and TRBJ1-2; 7 bases are a match to TRBD1. The TCR sequence derives from a human donor with non-small cell lung cancer who had a partial response to radiotherapy plus ipilimumab. CDR3 in DNA: TGTGCCAGCAGGCCGGACAGGTCTAACTATGGCTACACCTTC. Its translation: CASRPDRSNYGYTF.